This TCR beta chain was captured by sequencing in a study of blood T cell repertoires in COVID-19. As for the study in general: Donors in the United States, Italy and Spain gave samples during acute or convalescent COVID-19. T cells, B-cell-depleted T cells, or PBMCs provided the cDNA or gDNA that served as material.

Patients from Seattle were sampled longitudinally, starting during active infection. V lost 5 bases, J lost 7 bases, and 5 bases stayed unmatched. The CDR3 is made up of 15 amino acids. CDR1 and CDR2 (germline): MNHEY, SVGAGI. The assay was immunoSEQ multiplex PCR, and TCRdb's table has in-frame clones only and misses some. Of around 460,000 clones in the sample, roughly 90% were seen once. This TCR was recovered from a young man with COVID-19, enrolled during active disease. Sequencing used peripheral blood. The rearrangement uses TRBV6-5 and TRBJ2-1; 13 bases are shared with TRBD2. The CDR3 sequence is CASSKTSGGKNEQFF. The CDR3 DNA sequence: TGTGCCAGCAGTAAGACTAGCGGGGGGAAAAATGAGCAGTTCTTC.